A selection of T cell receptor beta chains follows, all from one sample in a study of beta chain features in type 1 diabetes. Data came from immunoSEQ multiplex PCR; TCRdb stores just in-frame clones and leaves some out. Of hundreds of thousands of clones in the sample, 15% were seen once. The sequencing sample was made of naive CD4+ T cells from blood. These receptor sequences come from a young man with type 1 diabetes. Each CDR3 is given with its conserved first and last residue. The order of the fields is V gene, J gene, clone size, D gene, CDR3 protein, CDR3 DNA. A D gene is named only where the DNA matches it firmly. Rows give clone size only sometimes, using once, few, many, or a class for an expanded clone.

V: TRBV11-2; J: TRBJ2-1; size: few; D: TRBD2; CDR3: CASSPVAGGAYSNEQFF; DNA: TGTGCCAGCAGCCCTGTGGCGGGGGGGGCTTATAGCAATGAGCAGTTCTTC
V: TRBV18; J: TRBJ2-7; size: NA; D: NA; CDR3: CASSLPGVWEQYF; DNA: TGTGCCAGCTCACTACCAGGGGTCTGGGAGCAGTACTTC
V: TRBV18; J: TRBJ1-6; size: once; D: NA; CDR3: CASSPGHGPLHF; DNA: TGTGCCAGCTCACCCGGTCACGGACCCCTCCACTTT
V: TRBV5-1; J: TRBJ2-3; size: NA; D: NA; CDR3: CASSLLESTDTQYF; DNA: TGCGCCAGCAGCTTGCTGGAGTCCACAGATACGCAGTATTTT
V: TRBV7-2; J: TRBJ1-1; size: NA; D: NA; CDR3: CASSADRNTEAFF; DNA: TGTGCCAGCAGCGCCGACAGGAACACTGAAGCTTTCTTT
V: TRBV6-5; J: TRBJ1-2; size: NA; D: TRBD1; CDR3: CASKKPGTGEGYTF; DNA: TGTGCCAGCAAAAAACCAGGGACAGGGGAGGGCTACACCTTC
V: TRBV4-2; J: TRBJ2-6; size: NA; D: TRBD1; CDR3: CASSQSLPGQGAVLSGANVLTF; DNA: TGTGCCAGCAGCCAATCTCTACCGGGACAGGGGGCGGTTCTCTCGGGGGCCAACGTCCTGACTTTC
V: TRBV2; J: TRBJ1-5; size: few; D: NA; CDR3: CASSVAGNQPQHF; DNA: TGTGCCAGCAGTGTGGCGGGTAATCAGCCCCAGCATTTT
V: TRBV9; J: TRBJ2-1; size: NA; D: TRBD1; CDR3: CASSETGSSYNEQFF; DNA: TGTGCCAGCAGCGAGACAGGGTCCTCCTACAATGAGCAGTTCTTC
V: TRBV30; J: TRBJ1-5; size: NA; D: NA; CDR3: CAWSRGIGTSNQPQHF; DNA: TGTGCCTGGAGTCGCGGGATTGGGACTAGCAATCAGCCCCAGCATTTT
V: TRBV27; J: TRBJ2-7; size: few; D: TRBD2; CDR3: CASGLRGGRFTEQYF; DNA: TGTGCCAGCGGGTTACGTGGCGGGAGGTTCACAGAGCAGTACTTC
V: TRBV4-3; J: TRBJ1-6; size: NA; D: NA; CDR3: CASSPRQARSPLHF; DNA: TGCGCCAGCAGCCCGCGACAGGCACGATCACCCCTCCACTTT
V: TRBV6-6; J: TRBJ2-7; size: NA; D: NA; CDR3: CASRDRGADEQYF; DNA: TGTGCCAGCAGGGACCGCGGGGCCGACGAGCAGTACTTC
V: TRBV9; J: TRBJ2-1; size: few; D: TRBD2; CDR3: CASSVRGLAGDNEQFF; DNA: TGTGCCAGCAGCGTCCGAGGACTAGCGGGAGACAATGAGCAGTTCTTC
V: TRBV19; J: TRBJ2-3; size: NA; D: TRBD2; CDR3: CASKRGPHTDTQYF; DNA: TGTGCCAGCAAGCGGGGACCACACACAGATACGCAGTATTTT
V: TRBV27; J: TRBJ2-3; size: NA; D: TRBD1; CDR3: CASRPTGGDTQYF; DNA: TGTGCCAGCCGACCAACAGGGGGAGATACGCAGTATTTT
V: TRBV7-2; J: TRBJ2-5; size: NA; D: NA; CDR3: CASSLGASQETQYF; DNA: TGTGCCAGCAGCTTAGGGGCGAGCCAAGAGACCCAGTACTTC
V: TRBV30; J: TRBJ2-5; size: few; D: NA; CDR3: CAWSKLGGLLETQYF; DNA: TGTGCCTGGAGTAAACTCGGAGGACTTTTGGAGACCCAGTACTTC
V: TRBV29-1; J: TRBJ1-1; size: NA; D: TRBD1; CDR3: CSVSTGGFEAFF; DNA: TGCAGCGTGTCTACAGGGGGCTTTGAAGCTTTCTTT
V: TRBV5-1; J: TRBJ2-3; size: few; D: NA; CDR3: CASSLYYGTDTQYF; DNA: TGCGCCAGCAGCTTGTACTACGGCACAGATACGCAGTATTTT
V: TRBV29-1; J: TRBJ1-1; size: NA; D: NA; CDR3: CSVQGQGLTEAFF; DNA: TGCAGCGTCCAGGGTCAGGGGTTAACTGAAGCTTTCTTT
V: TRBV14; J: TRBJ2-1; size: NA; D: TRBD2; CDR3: CASSQGVSGISPFF; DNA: TGTGCCAGCAGCCAAGGGGTGAGCGGGATCTCTCCTTTCTTC
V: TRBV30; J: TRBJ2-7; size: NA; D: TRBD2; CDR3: CAWSKGTSGSGEQYF; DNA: TGTGCCTGGTCCAAGGGTACTAGCGGGTCGGGGGAGCAGTACTTC
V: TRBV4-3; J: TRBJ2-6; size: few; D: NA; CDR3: CASSQEGPSVTGANVLTF; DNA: TGCGCCAGCAGCCAGGAGGGACCCTCGGTGACTGGGGCCAACGTCCTGACTTTC
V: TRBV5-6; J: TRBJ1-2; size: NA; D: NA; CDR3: CASSLARVGGYTF; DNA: TGTGCCAGCAGCTTGGCCCGGGTCGGCGGCTACACCTTC
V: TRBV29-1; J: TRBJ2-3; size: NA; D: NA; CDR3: CSDLLWGADTQYF; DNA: TGCAGCGACTTACTGTGGGGCGCCGATACGCAGTATTTT
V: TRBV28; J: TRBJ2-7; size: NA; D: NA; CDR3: CASRSSEVYEQYF; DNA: TGTGCCAGCAGAAGCAGTGAGGTCTACGAGCAGTACTTC
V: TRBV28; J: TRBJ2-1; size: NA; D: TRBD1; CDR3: CASSLRTGGPPDSLYRGGNEQFF; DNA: TGTGCCAGCAGTTTGAGGACAGGAGGCCCTCCCGATAGCTTATATAGGGGTGGCAATGAGCAGTTCTTC
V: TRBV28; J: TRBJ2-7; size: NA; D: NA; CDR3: CASSPGQRYEQYF; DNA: TGTGCCAGCAGTCCAGGACAAAGATACGAGCAGTACTTC
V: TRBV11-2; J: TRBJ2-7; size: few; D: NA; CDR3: CASSLSFAYEQYF; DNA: TGTGCCAGCAGCTTATCGTTTGCCTACGAGCAGTACTTC
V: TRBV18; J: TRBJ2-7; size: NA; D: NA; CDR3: CASSPAGSYEQYF; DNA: TGTGCCAGCTCACCAGCAGGCTCCTACGAGCAGTACTTC
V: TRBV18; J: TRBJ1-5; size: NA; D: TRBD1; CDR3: CASSPGQTGLGQPQHF; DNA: TGTGCCAGCTCACCGGGACAGACAGGTTTAGGGCAGCCCCAGCATTTT
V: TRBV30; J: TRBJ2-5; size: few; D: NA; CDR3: CAWQQEFQETQYF; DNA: TGTGCCTGGCAACAGGAATTCCAAGAGACCCAGTACTTC
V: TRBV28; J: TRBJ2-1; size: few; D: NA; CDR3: CASSLGGTASQFF; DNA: TGTGCCAGCAGTTTAGGCGGGACGGCAAGTCAGTTCTTC
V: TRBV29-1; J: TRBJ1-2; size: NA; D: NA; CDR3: CSVGGRQVFNYGYTF; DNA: TGCAGCGTTGGGGGGAGACAGGTTTTTAACTATGGCTACACCTTC
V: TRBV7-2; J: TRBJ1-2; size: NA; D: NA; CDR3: CASSLAHRANYGYTF; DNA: TGTGCCAGCAGCTTAGCTCACAGAGCTAACTATGGCTACACCTTC
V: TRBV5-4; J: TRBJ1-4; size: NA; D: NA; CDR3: CASSPTGRVGEKLFF; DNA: TGTGCCAGCAGCCCCACAGGAAGAGTCGGAGAAAAACTGTTTTTT
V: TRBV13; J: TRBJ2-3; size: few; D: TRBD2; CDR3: CASSYDSGEQYF; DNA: TGTGCCAGCAGTTACGATAGCGGGGAGCAGTATTTT
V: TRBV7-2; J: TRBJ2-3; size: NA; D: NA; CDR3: CASSLVVWLSTDTQYF; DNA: TGTGCCAGCAGCTTAGTCGTTTGGCTGAGCACAGATACGCAGTATTTT
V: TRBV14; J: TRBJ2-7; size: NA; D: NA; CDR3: CASSQGLRFGLSSYEQYF; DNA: TGTGCCAGCAGCCAAGGATTGAGGTTTGGATTATCCTCCTACGAGCAGTACTTC
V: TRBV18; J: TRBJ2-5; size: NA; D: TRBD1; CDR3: CASSPRQGEETQYF; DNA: TGTGCCAGCTCACCCCGACAGGGAGAAGAGACCCAGTACTTC
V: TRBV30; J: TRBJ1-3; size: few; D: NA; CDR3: CAWSVLTGNTIYF; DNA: TGTGCCTGGAGTGTCCTAACTGGAAACACCATATATTTT
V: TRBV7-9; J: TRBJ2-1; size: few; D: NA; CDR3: CASSLLSGVSNEQFF; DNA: TGTGCCAGCAGCTTACTATCAGGGGTCAGCAATGAGCAGTTCTTC
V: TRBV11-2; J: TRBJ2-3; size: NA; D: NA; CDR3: CASGGISRRAQYF; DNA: TGTGCCAGCGGAGGAATCTCCCGGCGTGCGCAGTATTTT
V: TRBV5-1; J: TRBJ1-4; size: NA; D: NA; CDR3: CASSLAGLGEKLFF; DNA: TGCGCCAGCAGCTTGGCGGGGTTGGGTGAAAAACTGTTTTTT
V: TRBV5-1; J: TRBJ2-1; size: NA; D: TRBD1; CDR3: CASSLGSQGINEQFF; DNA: TGCGCCAGCAGCTTGGGGTCACAGGGGATCAATGAGCAGTTCTTC
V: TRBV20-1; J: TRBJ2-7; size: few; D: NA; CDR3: CSARVVYEQYF; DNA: TGCAGTGCTAGAGTCGTGTACGAGCAGTACTTC
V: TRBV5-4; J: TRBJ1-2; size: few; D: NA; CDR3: CASSLEAAGYTF; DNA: TGTGCCAGCAGCTTGGAGGCAGCGGGCTACACCTTC
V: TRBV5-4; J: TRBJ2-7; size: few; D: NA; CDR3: CASSPGQAPYEQYF; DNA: TGTGCCAGCAGCCCCGGCCAGGCCCCCTACGAGCAGTACTTC